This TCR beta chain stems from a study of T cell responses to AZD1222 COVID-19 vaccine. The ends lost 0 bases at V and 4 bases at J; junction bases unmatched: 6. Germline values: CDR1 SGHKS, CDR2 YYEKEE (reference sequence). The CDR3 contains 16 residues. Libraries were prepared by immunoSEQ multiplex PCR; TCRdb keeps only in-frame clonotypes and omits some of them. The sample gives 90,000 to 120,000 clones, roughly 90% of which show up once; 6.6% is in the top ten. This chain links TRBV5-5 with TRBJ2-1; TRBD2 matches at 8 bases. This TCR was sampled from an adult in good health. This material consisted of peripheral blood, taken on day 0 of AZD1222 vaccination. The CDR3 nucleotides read TGTGCCAGCAGCTTGGCTACTAGCGGAGTGTACAATGAGCAGTTCTTC. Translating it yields CASSLATSGVYNEQFF.